These 26 T cell receptor beta chains were sequenced from one sample in a study of T cell clonality in common variable immunodeficiency. General study points: Common variable immunodeficiency TCR beta sequences reportedly had fewer deletions and N-nucleotide insertions.

These TCRs' antigens remain unknown. Repertoires were generated with immunoSEQ multiplex PCR, while TCRdb's copy carries only in-frame clones and drops some. The sample contains 25,000 to 35,000 clones, none of them singletons. Sequencing was done on a sample of peripheral blood mononuclear cells. The source of these receptors is a human donor with common variable immunodeficiency.

This clone occurred many times. The CDR3 extends 3 residues past the end of the read, so its final part is completed from the germline J gene. The rearrangement joins TRBV5-1 to TRBJ1-1; 10 nucleotides match TRBD1. Trimming took 4 bases from V and 5 from J; bases not matched to a gene: 8. This CDR3 contains 15 residues. The germline CDR1 and CDR2 sequences are SGHRS and YFSETQ. Partial CDR3 DNA: TGCGCCAGCAGCACCGACAGGGGGCTTGGGACTGAA. This codes for CASSTDRGLGTE. The CDR3, in full, reads CASSTDRGLGTEAFF.

This clone was observed at least ten times. The DNA ends 3 residues before the CDR3 does, and the rest of the CDR3 is filled in from the germline J gene. V is TRBV19 and J is TRBJ2-7; 14 bases line up with TRBD2. V was clipped by 3 bases and J by 5 bases; unmatched bases: 3. The CDR3 contains 15 residues. Germline CDR1 and CDR2: LNHDA and SQIVND (reference sequence). This CDR3 is CASSIGTSGRDEQYF. The covered CDR3 bases are TGTGCCAGTAGTATTGGGACTAGCGGGAGAGACGAG.

As to this clone: Read data end 3 residues before the CDR3 end; the end is taken from the germline J gene. This chain links TRBV11-2 with TRBJ2-7; maybe TRBD1 (5 bases). Germline V gene lookup returns CDR1 SGHAT and CDR2 FQNNGV. CDR3 length: 15 amino acids. Trimming pared 5 bases from V and 2 bases from J, leaving 16 bases between. The covered CDR3 bases are TGTGCCAGCAGCAACCGGGCCTTAGGGGCCTACGAG. It translates to CASSNRALGAYE. The entire CDR3 reads CASSNRALGAYEQYF.

This clone was seen more than once but under ten times. The sequenced fragment ends 3 residues before the CDR3 boundary, so the rest is inferred from the germline J gene. This rearrangement joins TRBV6-1 to TRBJ1-1; 9 positions agree with TRBD1. After removal of 3 bases from V and 3 bases from J, the junction contained 8 bases not matched to a gene. The CDR3 runs to 16 residues. Germline CDR1 and CDR2: MNHNS and SASEGT. The CDR3: CASSDRGQGGDTEAFF. The CDR3 bases that were read are TGTGCCAGCAGTGATAGGGGACAGGGTGGAGACACTGAA.

This clone was observed many times. The read ends 3 residues before the CDR3 terminus; that terminus is restored from the germline J gene. The chain couples TRBV29-1 to TRBJ2-2, with 9 nucleotides matching TRBD2. CDR3 size: 14 residues. Germline V CDR1 and CDR2: SQVTM, ANQGSEA. V gave up 6 bases and J gave up 2 bases; unmatched junction bases: 4. The DNA read from the CDR3 is TGCAGCGTGTTTAGCGGGAGTAACACCGGGGAG. This codes for CSVFSGSNTGE. The complete CDR3 protein is CSVFSGSNTGELFF.

This clone was detected a few times. From the germline J gene comes the end of the CDR3, since the read stops 3 residues before it. This chain connects TRBV30 to TRBJ1-6; D ambiguous. Trimming left V 0 bases short and J 3 bases short, with 12 bases between. The germline V gene encodes CDR1 GTSNPN and CDR2 SVGIG (reference sequence). The CDR3 has 16 amino acids. This CDR3 reads CAWSVGFQDYNSPLHF. The sequenced part of the CDR3 DNA is TGTGCCTGGAGTGTAGGGTTTCAGGACTATAATTCACCC.

This clone was counted at least ten times. The CDR3 end falls 3 residues outside the read, so it is completed with the germline J gene. The rearrangement joins TRBV6-2 or TRBV6-3 to TRBJ2-7; a possible D gene is TRBD2 (7 bases). V dropped 2 bases and J dropped 4 bases, with 15 bases sitting between them. This CDR3 spans 15 amino acids. CDR1 is MNHEY and CDR2 is SVGEGT in the germline V gene. The CDR3 is CASSYGGASGYEQYF. The part of the CDR3 DNA that was read is TGTGCCAGCAGTTACGGGGGGGCGTCGGGATACGAG.

This clone was seen only a few times. The read ends 3 residues before the CDR3 terminus; that terminus is restored from the germline J gene. The chain combines TRBV5-1 with TRBJ2-1, with D perhaps matching TRBD1 (6 bases). Germline values: CDR1 SGHRS, CDR2 YFSETQ. The CDR3 contains 16 residues. The germline V and J ends were trimmed by 2 bases and 2 bases, with 14 bases remaining between them. The CDR3 bases that were read are TGCGCCAGCAGCTTCGGGGACACCCGCACCTACAATGAG. Translation: CASSFGDTRTYNE. The whole CDR3 sequence is CASSFGDTRTYNEQFF.

This clone was detected many times. Read data end 3 residues before the CDR3 end; the end is taken from the germline J gene. The chain joins TRBV18 to TRBJ2-7; 8 positions agree with TRBD1. Unmatched junction bases numbered 4, after V lost 3 bases and J lost 0 bases. Germline V gives CDR1 KGHSH, CDR2 LQKENI. The CDR3 has 15 amino acids. The sequenced part of the CDR3 DNA is TGTGCCAGCTCACCGGCGGACAGGGTCTCCTACGAG. It encodes CASSPADRVSYE. The entire CDR3 protein reads CASSPADRVSYEQYF.

This clone appeared a few times. Sequencing ends 3 residues short of the CDR3 end; the germline J gene provides the rest. The rearrangement joins TRBV5-1 to TRBJ2-3; TRBD2 agrees at 11 bases. The germline CDR1 and CDR2 sequences are SGHRS and YFSETQ. CDR3 size: 15 residues. V gave up 2 bases and J gave up 4 bases; unmatched junction bases: 3. The chain's CDR3 is CASSLVAGGADTQYF. Incomplete CDR3 DNA: TGCGCCAGCAGCTTAGTAGCGGGAGGGGCAGATACG. Full variable domain (remainder filled in from reference TRBV5-1 and TRBJ2-3): KAGVTQTPRYLIKTRGQQVTLSCSPISGHRSVSWYQQTPGQGLQFLFEYFSETQRNKGNFPGRFSGRQFSNSRSEMNVSTLELGDSALYLCASSLVAGGADTQYFGPGTRLTVL.

This clone was recorded at least ten times. CDR3 sequence: CSAPSSGSYNEQFF. The CDR3 bases that were read are TGCAGTGCTCCGAGTTCGGGGTCCTACAATGAG. This chain joins TRBV20-1 and TRBJ2-1; perhaps TRBD2 as D (5 bases). The CDR3 end is not reached by the read, which stops 3 residues before it; the germline J gene fills it in. The CDR3 runs to 14 residues. Germline assignment: CDR1 DFQATT and CDR2 SNEGSKA (reference sequence). Deletions cut 5 bases from V and 1 base from J, with 12 bases between.

This clone was observed a handful of times. The CDR3 is cut off 3 residues early in the read; its end comes from the germline J gene. The J gene is TRBJ1-2, the V gene TRBV19; no reliable D call. The germline CDR1 and CDR2 sequences are LNHDA and SQIVND (reference sequence). The CDR3 is 14 amino acids. Trimming left V 2 bases short and J 6 bases short, with 13 bases between. The CDR3 bases that were read are TGTGCCAGTAGTATACAGAACCGAAGGGATGGC. Translated: CASSIQNRRDG. The CDR3 in its entirety is CASSIQNRRDGYTF.

This clone has ten or more counts. The DNA ends 3 residues before the CDR3 does, and the rest of the CDR3 is filled in from the germline J gene. The chain is built from TRBV19 and TRBJ1-1; D might be TRBD1 (6 bases). The CDR3 is 15 amino acids. V lost 8 bases and J 0 bases, leaving 16 bases between the germline ends. In germline, CDR1 is LNHDA, CDR2 SQIVND (reference sequence). Incomplete CDR3 DNA: TGTGCCAGTGCGAAGGCAGGGGATTTGAACACTGAA. It specifies CASAKAGDLNTE. The CDR3 in its entirety is CASAKAGDLNTEAFF.

This clone was detected many times. The CDR3 end is not reached by the read, which stops 3 residues before it; the germline J gene fills it in. The chain combines TRBV5-1 with TRBJ1-2; 9 bases are shared with TRBD1. The germline V gene has CDR1 SGHRS and CDR2 YFSETQ. The trim removed 5 bases at V and 0 bases at J, leaving 8 bases unmatched. The CDR3 totals 16 residues. The part of the CDR3 DNA that was read is TGCGCCAGCAGATTTGGACAGGGGATAGCTAACTATGGC. It translates to CASRFGQGIANYG. The full CDR3 is CASRFGQGIANYGYTF. Using reference TRBV5-1 and TRBJ1-2 for the parts outside the CDR3, the full variable domain is KAGVTQTPRYLIKTRGQQVTLSCSPISGHRSVSWYQQTPGQGLQFLFEYFSETQRNKGNFPGRFSGRQFSNSRSEMNVSTLELGDSALYLCASRFGQGIANYGYTFGSGTRLTVV.

This clone came up many times. The CDR3 goes on 3 residues after the read ends, and that part is filled in from the germline J gene. This chain connects TRBV14 to TRBJ2-1, with 7 positions matching TRBD1. CDR1 is SGHDN, CDR2 FVKESK, per germline. The CDR3 is 14 residues long. The ends lost 2 bases at V and 6 bases at J; junction bases unmatched: 4. The CDR3 DNA, read in part, is TGTGCCAGCAGCCAATTCCGGGACAGCAATGAG. Protein sequence: CASSQFRDSNE. The CDR3 in its entirety is CASSQFRDSNEQFF. Full variable domain (missing parts from reference TRBV14 and TRBJ2-1): EAGVTQFPSHSVIEKGQTVTLRCDPISGHDNLYWYRRVMGKEIKFLLHFVKESKQDESGMPNNRFLAERTGGTYSTLKVQPAELEDSGVYFCASSQFRDSNEQFFGPGTRLTVL.

About this clone: The missing CDR3 end, 3 residues past where the read stops, is filled in from the germline J gene. The chain employs TRBV18 and TRBJ1-2; D not resolved. This CDR3 region has 13 residues. V lost 3 bases and J 4 bases, leaving 9 bases between the germline ends. Germline CDR1 and CDR2: KGHSH and LQKENI. The sequenced CDR3 bases are TGTGCCAGCTCACCCGGAGGGTCCTATGGC. Amino acids: CASSPGGSYG. The CDR3 in full is CASSPGGSYGYTF.

This clone was recorded many times. CDR3 in amino acids: CAIGQPLSGNEQFF. CDR3 DNA, as far as it was read: TGTGCCATCGGACAGCCTTTATCGGGGAATGAG. The V call is TRBV2, the J call TRBJ2-1; D is possibly TRBD1 (6 bases). The read halts 3 residues ahead of the CDR3 end, with the missing end drawn from the germline J gene. Germline V gene sequence: CDR1 SNHLY, CDR2 FYNNEI. The CDR3 is 14 amino acids. The V and J ends lost 10 bases and 7 bases respectively, with 20 bases between them.

This clone occurred a few times. The CDR3 is cut off 3 residues early in the read; its end comes from the germline J gene. The chain combines TRBV5-3 with TRBJ1-3; 7 bases are shared with TRBD1. TRBV5-3 is reported as an ORF; its role is uncertain. The V gene end was trimmed by 4 bases and the J gene end by 0 bases; junction bases not matched to a gene: 7. The CDR3 loop spans 16 amino acids. The CDR3 bases that were read are TGTGCCAGAAGCCGTACCGACAGGGTCTCTGGAAACACC. Protein product: CARSRTDRVSGNT. The entire CDR3 is CARSRTDRVSGNTIYF.

This clone was detected many times. The CDR3 sequence is CASSPRGETQYF. The sequenced CDR3 bases are TGCGCCAGCAGCCCGCGGGGGGAGACC. V usage is TRBV5-1 and J usage is TRBJ2-5; 7 nucleotides agree with TRBD2. The read ends 3 residues shy of where the CDR3 ends; the end is completed using the germline J gene. Germline CDR1 and CDR2: SGHRS and YFSETQ. V was pared by 4 bases and J by 5 bases, with 2 bases of the junction left unmatched. The CDR3 is 12 amino acids.

In its sample, this clone was seen many times. The CDR3 end is not reached by the read, which stops 3 residues before it; the germline J gene fills it in. The J gene is TRBJ2-5, the V gene TRBV2, with D unresolved. Germline loops: CDR1 SNHLY, CDR2 FYNNEI. CDR3 length equals 14 residues. Between the trimmed V and J ends, which lost 2 bases and 2 bases, there was a span of 9 bases. The CDR3: CASSEWAEQETQYF. The sequenced CDR3 bases are TGTGCCAGCAGTGAATGGGCAGAACAAGAGACC.

This clone showed up just a few times. Read sequence stops 3 residues before the CDR3 end, and the germline J gene provides the missing end. This rearrangement joins TRBV7-8 to TRBJ1-2; no clear D. This CDR3 has 14 residues. Germline V gene sequence: CDR1 SGHVS, CDR2 FQNEAQ. V was cut by 2 bases and J by 1 base, with 8 bases left in between. The covered CDR3 bases are TGTGCCAGCAGCTTAATAAACAATAACTATGGC. This translates into CASSLINNNYG. The whole CDR3 sequence reads CASSLINNNYGYTF.

This clone was observed a few times. The read falls 3 residues short of the CDR3 end, and the missing part is taken from the germline J gene. J is TRBJ2-5 and V is TRBV5-6; TRBD2 matches at 10 bases. Germline trimming cut 6 bases from V and 5 bases from J; bases unmatched to any gene: 10. Germline CDR1 reads SGHDT; CDR2 reads YYEEEE. CDR3 length: 15 amino acids. CDR3: CASIPSGSMGETQYF. CDR3 bases read: TGTGCCAGCATACCTAGCGGGAGTATGGGGGAGACC.

This clone was seen repeatedly, ten times or more. The read ends 3 residues shy of where the CDR3 ends; the end is completed using the germline J gene. The genes are TRBV24-1 and TRBJ2-5; TRBD2 might be the D (6 bases). CDR1 KGHDR and CDR2 SFDVKD come from the germline V gene. The CDR3 totals 14 residues. V shed 5 bases and J shed 1 base, with 10 bases lying between them. The CDR3 loop is CATSVSEGQETQYF. The covered CDR3 bases are TGTGCCACCAGTGTCTCGGAGGGCCAAGAGACC.

There are a few counts of this clone. The read gets to within 3 residues of the CDR3 end, and the germline J gene fills in the rest. The V and J genes are TRBV18 and TRBJ1-4; 9 bases are shared with TRBD1. This CDR3 comprises 14 residues. Germline assignment: CDR1 KGHSH and CDR2 LQKENI. V shed 4 bases and J 5 bases; nucleotides not matched to a gene: 2. CDR3 loop: CASSRGQGNEKLFF. The sequenced CDR3 bases are TGTGCCAGCTCACGGGGACAGGGCAATGAAAAA.

This clone was found a few times. Coverage ceases 3 residues before the CDR3 finishes, and the germline J gene fills in the end. The chain joins TRBV20-1 to TRBJ1-2; TRBD1 agrees at 11 bases. Germline CDR1 and CDR2: DFQATT and SNEGSKA (reference sequence). There are 13 residues in the CDR3. J was trimmed by 3 bases and V by 3 bases; bases with no gene match: 0. The DNA read from the CDR3 is TGCAGTGCTAGGGGACAGGGGGACTATGGC. Translated, it gives CSARGQGDYG. The full CDR3 reads CSARGQGDYGYTF.

This clone was seen at least ten times. The read ends 3 residues before the CDR3 terminus; that terminus is restored from the germline J gene. The chain joins TRBV2 to TRBJ1-5; unclear D gene. V was pared by 6 bases and J by 9 bases, with 9 bases between. CDR3 length: 11 residues. Germline CDR1 reads SNHLY; CDR2 reads FYNNEI. The chain's CDR3 is CASSGLGPQHF. Incomplete CDR3 DNA: TGTGCCAGCAGCGGACTAGGGCCC.